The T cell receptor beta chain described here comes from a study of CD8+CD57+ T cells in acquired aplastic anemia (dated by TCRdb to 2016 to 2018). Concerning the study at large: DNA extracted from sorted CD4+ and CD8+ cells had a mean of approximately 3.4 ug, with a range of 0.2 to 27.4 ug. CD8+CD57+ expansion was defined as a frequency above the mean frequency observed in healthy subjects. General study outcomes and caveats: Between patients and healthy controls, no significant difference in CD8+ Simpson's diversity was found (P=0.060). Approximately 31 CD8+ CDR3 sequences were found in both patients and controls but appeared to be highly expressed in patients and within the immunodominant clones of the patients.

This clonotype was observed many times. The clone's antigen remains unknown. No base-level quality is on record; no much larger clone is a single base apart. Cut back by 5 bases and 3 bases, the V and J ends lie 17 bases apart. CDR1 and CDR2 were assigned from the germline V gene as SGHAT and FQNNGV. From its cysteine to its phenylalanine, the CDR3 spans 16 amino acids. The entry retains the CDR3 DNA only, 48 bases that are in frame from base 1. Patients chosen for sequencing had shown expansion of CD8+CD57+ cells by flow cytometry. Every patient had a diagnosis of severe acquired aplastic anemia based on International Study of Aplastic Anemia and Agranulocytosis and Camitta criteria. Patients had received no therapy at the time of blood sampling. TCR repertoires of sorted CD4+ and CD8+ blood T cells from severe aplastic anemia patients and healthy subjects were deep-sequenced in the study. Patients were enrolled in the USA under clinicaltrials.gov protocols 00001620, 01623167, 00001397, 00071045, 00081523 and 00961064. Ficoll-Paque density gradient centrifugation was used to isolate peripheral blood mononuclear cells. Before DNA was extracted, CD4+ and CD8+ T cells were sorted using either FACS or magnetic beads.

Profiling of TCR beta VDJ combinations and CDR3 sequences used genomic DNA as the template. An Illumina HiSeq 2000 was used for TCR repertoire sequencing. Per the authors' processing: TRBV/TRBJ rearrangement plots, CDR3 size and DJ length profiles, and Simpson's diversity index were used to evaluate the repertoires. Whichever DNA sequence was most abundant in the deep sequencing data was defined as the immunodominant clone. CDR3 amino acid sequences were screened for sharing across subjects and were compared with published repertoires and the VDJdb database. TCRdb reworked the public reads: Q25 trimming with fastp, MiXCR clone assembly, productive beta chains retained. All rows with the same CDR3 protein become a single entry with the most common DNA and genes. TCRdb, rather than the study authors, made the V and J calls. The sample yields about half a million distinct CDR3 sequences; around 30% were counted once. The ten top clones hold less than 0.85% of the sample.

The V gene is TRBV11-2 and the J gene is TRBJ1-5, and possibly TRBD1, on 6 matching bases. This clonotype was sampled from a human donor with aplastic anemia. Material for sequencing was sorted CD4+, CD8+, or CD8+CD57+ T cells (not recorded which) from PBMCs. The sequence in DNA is TGTGCCAGCAGCCTAATACCCGACAGGTTCAATCAGCCCCAGCATTTT. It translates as CASSLIPDRFNQPQHF. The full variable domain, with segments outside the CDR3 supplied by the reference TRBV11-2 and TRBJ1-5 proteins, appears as EAGVAQSPRYKIIEKRQSVAFWCNPISGHATLYWYQQILGQGPKLLIQFQNNGVVDDSQLPKDRFSAERLKGVDSTLKIQPAKLEDSAVYLCASSLIPDRFNQPQHFGDGTRLSIL.